The 25 T cell receptor beta chains below come from one sample, sequenced in a study of T cell repertoires in cytomegalovirus infection. From the reads, TCRdb called clonotypes with MiXCR, one entry per CDR3 protein. The sample records hundreds of thousands of distinct CDR3 sequences, approximately 30% being singletons. No antigen is known for these receptors. The source was cultured CD8+ T cells from PBMCs, collected from culture after CMV antigen stimulation. The receptors shown here come from a human donor in good health (CMV status not recorded). Some clones in this sample may be carry-over from other donors' samples.

A few counts support this clonotype. The chain has TRBV4-1 and TRBJ2-1, with 10 bases identical to TRBD2. This CDR3 region has 17 residues. V lost 0 bases to trimming and J lost 2 bases; unmatched junction nucleotides: 4. The germline gives CDR1 MGHRA, CDR2 YSYEKL. The CDR3, as DNA: TGCGCCAGCAGCCAAGATCGGCTAGCGGGGGCCTACAATGAGCAGTTCTTC. It translates to CASSQDRLAGAYNEQFF.

This chain connects TRBV6-1 to TRBJ2-3, with D unclear. CDR3 length: 14 amino acids. Germline V gives CDR1 MNHNS, CDR2 SASEGT. Deletions cut 1 base from V and 0 bases from J, with 5 bases between. CDR3 region: CASSEGVSTDTQYF. The CDR3, as DNA: TGTGCCAGCAGTGAAGGGGTCAGCACAGATACGCAGTATTTT.

Here the CDR3 reads CASSVEGLAGDEQFF. CDR3 coding DNA: TGTGCCAGCAGCGTAGAAGGCCTAGCGGGGGATGAGCAGTTCTTC. The rearrangement joins TRBV9 to TRBJ2-1, with 10 bases aligning to TRBD2. The germline gives CDR1 SGDLS, CDR2 YYNGEE. The CDR3 covers 15 residues. V lost 0 bases to trimming and J lost 8 bases; unmatched junction nucleotides: 5.

This clonotype was seen once. A clone one base away is much larger, so this may be a read error. The chain uses TRBV6-6 and TRBJ2-1; TRBD1 agrees at 9 bases. This CDR3 has 18 amino acids. Germline CDR1 MNHNY, CDR2 SVGAGI (reference sequence). The V and J ends lost 6 bases and 6 bases, in that order; junction bases with no gene match: 18. The CDR3, as DNA: TGTGCCAGCAGGCCGGGACAGGGCCCCCTTGGAACCTGCAATGAGCAGTTCTTC. Amino acids: CASRPGQGPLGTCNEQFF.

This clonotype was counted at least ten times. The chain couples TRBV7-6 to TRBJ2-1, with 9 bases fitting TRBD2. Trimming cost V 5 bases and J 4 bases; bases outside gene matches: 6. The CDR3 totals 15 residues. CDR1 is SGHVS, CDR2 FNYEAQ, per germline. CDR3 nucleotides: TGTGCCAGCAGCGACTCTAGCGGGGCTTACAATGAGCAGTTCTTC. The encoded protein is CASSDSSGAYNEQFF.

This clonotype was picked up one time. The CDR3 protein is CASSENPSGSYEQYV. Written as DNA, the CDR3 is TGTGCCAGCAGCGAGAACCCTAGCGGCTCCTACGAGCAGTACGTC. The chain links TRBV5-5 to TRBJ2-7; 7 bases line up with TRBD2. CDR3 length equals 15 residues. V shed 4 bases and J 0 bases; nucleotides not matched to a gene: 7. Per germline, CDR1 SGHKS and CDR2 YYEKEE (reference sequence).

This chain joins TRBV27 and TRBJ2-5, with D unresolved. The germline V gene encodes CDR1 MNHEY and CDR2 SMNVEV (reference sequence). The CDR3 runs 14 residues. V lost 5 bases to trimming and J lost 9 bases, with 19 bases between them. In DNA, the CDR3 is TGTGCCAGCAGTGGGGAAAAGTTCCCCCGGGCCCAGTACTTC. Protein product: CASSGEKFPRAQYF.

The chain is built from TRBV5-4 and TRBJ1-4; TRBD1 might be the D (5 bases). Germline assignment: CDR1 SGHNT and CDR2 YYREEE (reference sequence). The CDR3 totals 16 residues. V was clipped by 1 base and J by 7 bases, with 17 bases between them. CDR3 DNA sequence: TGTGCCAGCAGCTTGAACCAGGGAAGCATGCGTGAAAAACTGTTTTTT. It specifies CASSLNQGSMREKLFF. The full variable domain, its missing parts supplied by reference TRBV5-4 and TRBJ1-4, is ETGVTQSPTHLIKTRGQQVTLRCSSQSGHNTVSWYQQALGQGPQFIFQYYREEENGRGNFPPRFSGLQFPNYSSELNVNALELDDSALYLCASSLNQGSMREKLFFGSGTQLSVL.

This clonotype was picked up a small number of times. The chain recombines TRBV6-8 with TRBJ2-5; 9 positions agree with TRBD1. The length of the CDR3 is 16 residues. Germline-derived CDR1 and CDR2 are MNHGY and SAAAGT. Trimming cost V 6 bases and J 4 bases; bases outside gene matches: 12. This CDR3 is CASRRASGTGRETQYF. For the CDR3, the DNA is TGTGCCAGCAGGCGCGCCTCCGGGACAGGGAGAGAGACCCAGTACTTC.

The chain carries TRBV6-2 or TRBV6-3 and TRBJ1-1, with D perhaps TRBD1 (6 bases). CDR3 length: 14 residues. The germline CDR1 and CDR2 sequences are MNHEY and SVGEGT. V was cut by 7 bases and J by 3 bases, with 15 bases left in between. CDR3 DNA: TGTGCCAGCAACTTTCCAGGGGTGGACACTGAAGCTTTCTTT. Protein product: CASNFPGVDTEAFF.

The chain combines TRBV4-1 with TRBJ1-5; weak D call: TRBD1 (5 bases). The V end was cut by 0 bases, the J end by 2 bases, with 11 bases between. Germline V gene data show CDR1 as MGHRA and CDR2 as YSYEKL. This CDR3 has 16 residues. CDR3 nucleotide sequence: TGCGCCAGCAGCCAAGAAGGGGCGCCTGGCAATCAGCCCCAGCATTTT. Its translation: CASSQEGAPGNQPQHF.

There are a few counts of this clonotype. The chain combines TRBV7-9 with TRBJ2-5; TRBD1 aligns across 7 bases. V lost 1 base to trimming and J lost 4 bases; unmatched junction nucleotides: 12. The CDR3 extends over 17 amino acids. Looked up from germline, CDR1 is SEHNR and CDR2 is FQNEAQ (reference sequence). CDR3 sequence: CASSLVDRTGPGETQYF. In nucleotides, the CDR3 is TGTGCCAGCAGCTTAGTTGATAGGACAGGACCCGGAGAGACCCAGTACTTC.

The CDR3 DNA reads as TGTGCCAGCAGTCGTGACAGGACTGAGCAGTTCTTC. Protein product: CASSRDRTEQFF. This chain connects TRBV6-8 to TRBJ2-1; D possibly corresponds to TRBD1 (6 bases). CDR1 is MNHGY, CDR2 SAAAGT, per germline. CDR3 length: 12 residues. Trimming cost V 5 bases and J 9 bases, with 11 bases left between them.

The rearrangement joins TRBV27 to TRBJ1-6; D possibly corresponds to TRBD1 (5 bases). V lost 6 bases and J 2 bases, leaving 8 bases between the germline ends. Germline CDR1 MNHEY, CDR2 SMNVEV (reference sequence). The CDR3 spans 14 residues. The CDR3 region is CASRQGAYNSPLHF. The CDR3 nucleotides read TGTGCCAGCAGGCAGGGCGCCTATAATTCACCCCTCCACTTT.

The V gene is TRBV5-1, the J gene TRBJ1-2; possible D gene TRBD1, 6 bases. The V end was cut by 7 bases, the J end by 3 bases, with 19 bases between. Germline V gene data show CDR1 as SGHRS and CDR2 as YFSETQ. The CDR3 is made up of 15 amino acids. The CDR3 DNA follows: TGCGCCAGCTCCCCAAGCAGGGGCGCTTACTATGGCTACACCTTC. It specifies CASSPSRGAYYGYTF.

A few counts support this clonotype. The J gene is TRBJ2-5, the V gene TRBV6-1; tentatively, D is TRBD1 or TRBD2 (5 bases each). Trimming shortened V by 10 bases and J by 0 bases, and 15 bases separated the two germline ends. Germline assignment: CDR1 MNHNS and CDR2 SASEGT. This CDR3 spans 14 amino acids. This CDR3 reads CATRSWGYQETQYF. The DNA for the CDR3 is TGTGCCACCCGCTCCTGGGGGTACCAAGAGACCCAGTACTTC.

This chain uses TRBV4-1 with TRBJ1-5; D is possibly TRBD1 (5 bases). Germline loops: CDR1 MGHRA, CDR2 YSYEKL. The CDR3 runs 15 residues. Trimming shortened V by 1 base and J by 0 bases, and 7 bases separated the two germline ends. The CDR3 loop reads CASSQAGYSNQPQHF. For the CDR3, the DNA is TGCGCCAGCAGCCAAGCAGGGTATAGCAATCAGCCCCAGCATTTT.

This clonotype was counted at least ten times. The chain recombines TRBV7-9 with TRBJ1-3; D is unclear. The V gene lost 5 bases and the J gene lost 0 bases, with 14 bases spanning the gap. This CDR3 region has 16 residues. Germline V gene sequence: CDR1 SEHNR, CDR2 FQNEAQ (reference sequence). This CDR3 is CASSQPGGLSGNTIYF. In nucleotides, the CDR3 is TGTGCCAGCAGCCAGCCGGGCGGGCTCTCTGGAAACACCATATATTTT.

This clonotype showed up just a few times. The chain links TRBV7-3 to TRBJ2-1, with D unclear. The CDR3 is 14 residues long. CDR1 and CDR2 (germline): SGHTA, FQGTGA. Trimming removed 7 bases at V and 0 bases at J, with 10 bases between. DNA of the CDR3: TGTGCCAGCACCGGTCTCAGCTCCTACAATGAGCAGTTCTTC. Amino acid sequence: CASTGLSSYNEQFF.

The chain recombines TRBV3-1 with TRBJ2-5, with D perhaps TRBD1 or TRBD2 (5 bases each). The CDR3 is 14 amino acids. The V gene lost 4 bases and the J gene lost 3 bases, with 12 bases spanning the gap. From germline, CDR1 is LGHDT and CDR2 YNNKEL (reference sequence). The CDR3 here is CASSPQAGEETQYF. CDR3 DNA sequence: TGTGCCAGCAGCCCACAGGCCGGGGAAGAGACCCAGTACTTC.

The chain carries TRBV7-3 and TRBJ2-5; the D gene could be TRBD1 or TRBD2 (5 bases each). This CDR3 has 14 amino acids. Trimming took 3 bases from V and 5 from J, leaving 13 bases between them. From germline, CDR1 is SGHTA and CDR2 FQGTGA. The CDR3 DNA sequence: TGTGCCAGCAGCTTGATGGGGCGCGGGGAGACCCAGTACTTC. It translates to CASSLMGRGETQYF. Variable domain in full (rest from reference TRBV7-3 and TRBJ2-5): GAGVSQTPSNKVTEKGKYVELRCDPISGHTALYWYRQSLGQGPEFLIYFQGTGAADDSGLPNDRFFAVRPEGSVSTLKIQRTERGDSAVYLCASSLMGRGETQYFGPGTRLLVL.

This sequence joins TRBV12-3 or TRBV12-4 and TRBJ2-3; D ambiguous. Trimming left V 3 bases short and J 2 bases short, with 15 bases between. The CDR3 sequence is 16 residues long. The CDR3 coding sequence is TGTGCCAGCAGTTTCCTTAGGGAAGTGGACACAGATACGCAGTATTTT. Amino acid sequence: CASSFLREVDTDTQYF.

The chain combines TRBV29-1 with TRBJ2-7; D gene unclear. Per germline, CDR1 SQVTM and CDR2 ANQGSEA. Trimming took 0 bases from V and 9 from J, leaving 6 bases between them. The CDR3 has 10 amino acids. CDR3 sequence: CSVEDQVQYF. DNA of the CDR3: TGCAGCGTTGAAGACCAGGTGCAGTACTTC.

This clonotype was seen more than once but under ten times. This chain links TRBV12-3 or TRBV12-4 with TRBJ2-7, with 8 bases matching TRBD1. This CDR3 has 15 amino acids. Germline trimming cut 3 bases from V and 0 bases from J; bases unmatched to any gene: 4. CDR3 coding DNA: TGTGCCAGCAGTTTTGGACAGGGACCCTCCTACGAGCAGTACTTC. Amino acid sequence: CASSFGQGPSYEQYF.

In the case of this clonotype: One junction end does not reproduce the germline sequence, and a read error may be involved. The chain joins TRBV12-3 or TRBV12-4 to TRBJ1-2; the match to TRBD1 covers 12 bases. This CDR3 is 15 amino acids long. The CDR3 region has the DNA TGTGCCAACAGTCCTCTTGGGACAGGGGGCGAGGGCTACACCTTC. Its translation: CANSPLGTGGEGYTF.